This is a list of T cell receptor beta chains from one sample in a study of spatial heterogeneity in lung cancer. TCRdb used MiXCR to reprocess the 5' RACE reads, holding one entry per CDR3 protein. The repertoire includes roughly 120,000 distinct CDR3 sequences, about 12% of them detected once, and approximately 15% sits in the top ten. The sequenced sample was PBMCs, obtained at follow-up. These TCRs come from a male donor with early-stage non-small cell lung cancer. Both conserved end residues are part of each CDR3. The D gene is left open where the match is weak. The size entry is marked missing in some rows and otherwise reads once, few, many or a size class.

d_call	v_call	j_call	clone_size	cdr3_nt	cdr3_aa
TRBD2	TRBV11-2	TRBJ2-5	.	TGTGCCAGCAGCTTGAGCGGGGTCTACCAAGAGACCCAGTACTTC	CASSLSGVYQETQYF
TRBD1	TRBV6-5	TRBJ1-1	few	TGTGCCAGCAGTCAAGGACAGGGACTCACTGAAGCTTTCTTT	CASSQGQGLTEAFF
TRBD2	TRBV5-4	TRBJ2-3	.	TGTGCCAGCAGCTTGAAACTAGCGGGGGGGCCTGGAGATACGCAGTATTTT	CASSLKLAGGPGDTQYF
.	TRBV20-1	TRBJ1-5	many	TGCAGTGCTAGAGGCCTAGACACCGCCTATAGCAATCAGCCCCAGCATTTT	CSARGLDTAYSNQPQHF
TRBD2	TRBV5-4	TRBJ2-4	.	TGTGCCAGCAGCTTGTCCGGGGGGGTCATTCAGTACTTC	CASSLSGGVIQYF
.	TRBV3-1	TRBJ1-6	once	TGTGCCAGCAGCCAGGCTGACAGAAGCGGTTCACCCCTCCACTTT	CASSQADRSGSPLHF
.	TRBV9	TRBJ2-5	many	TGTGCCAGCAGCGTAGCAGGGTCCCGACAAGAGACCCAGTACTTC	CASSVAGSRQETQYF
TRBD2	TRBV10-2	TRBJ2-1	.	TGCGCCAGCAGTTTACTAGCGGGATCCAATGAGCAGTTCTTC	CASSLLAGSNEQFF
.	TRBV11-2	TRBJ2-4	few	TGTGCCAGCAGCTTAGAGACAGCAGGGAACGGCAAAAACATTCAGTACTTC	CASSLETAGNGKNIQYF
TRBD1	TRBV2	TRBJ2-3	many	TGTGCCAGCAGAGGGGGCCTCGATACGCAGTATTTT	CASRGGLDTQYF
TRBD1	TRBV6-1	TRBJ2-2	few	TGTGCCAGCAGCCGGACAGGGAGCGTTTGGGCCGGGGAGCTGTTTTTT	CASSRTGSVWAGELFF
.	TRBV3-1	TRBJ2-7	many	TGTGCCAGCAGCCAAGCCGGGCCCTACGAGCAGTACTTC	CASSQAGPYEQYF
.	TRBV28	TRBJ1-1	.	TGTGCCAGCAGTTTTGATTCTTTATTTCGTCTCAACACTGAAGCTTTCTTT	CASSFDSLFRLNTEAFF
TRBD1	TRBV28	TRBJ2-5	.	TGTGCCAGCAGTTCCGGACAGGGGGGCAGGGAGACCCAGTACTTC	CASSSGQGGRETQYF
.	TRBV11-2	TRBJ1-3	.	TGTGCCAGCAGCTCGGCGCTGGGCTCTGGAAACACCATATATTTT	CASSSALGSGNTIYF
.	TRBV28	TRBJ1-1	.	TGTGCCAGCACCCCTCCAAGGGATATGAACACTGAAGCTTTCTTT	CASTPPRDMNTEAFF
.	TRBV9	TRBJ2-7	many	TGTGCCAGCAGCGCCGCCGAGATCCCCAGCCGTTACGAGCAGTACTTC	CASSAAEIPSRYEQYF
TRBD1	TRBV27	TRBJ1-2	.	TGTGCCAGCAGTTTATTTCGTGCGGGGACAGGGGGTTTTTCTGGCTACACCTTC	CASSLFRAGTGGFSGYTF
TRBD2	TRBV4-2	TRBJ2-1	few	TGTGCCAGCAGCCAAGAGGGACTAGCGGGGGCGAATGAGCAGTTCTTC	CASSQEGLAGANEQFF
.	TRBV11-2	TRBJ2-1	.	TGTGCCAGCAGCGGACCAGGACGGTATGAGCAGTTCTTC	CASSGPGRYEQFF